The clone carrying this TCR beta chain has just a few counts. Its antigen is unidentified. PCR used 60 Vbeta primers and 13 Jbeta primers. Assay used: immunoSEQ multiplex PCR; TCRdb lists only in-frame clones, some missing. Here the sample spans approximately 96,000 clones, less than 85% being singletons. Germline assignment: CDR1 MNHEY and CDR2 SVGAGI. The V and J ends lost 6 bases and 0 bases respectively, with 11 bases between them. The CDR3 loop spans 15 amino acids. The sample originates from a study of cytomegalovirus exposure and HLA in healthy donors. Study-wide results and limits: Listed as cytomegalovirus-associated were over 150 TCR beta chains.

Material: PBMCs. This chain connects TRBV6-5 to TRBJ1-4, with D hard to call. The TCR originated in a male donor in good health and CMV-seronegative. The CDR3 here is CASRPSGTTNEKLFF. The DNA for the CDR3 is TGTGCCAGCAGGCCATCCGGGACAACTAATGAAAAACTGTTTTTT.